The 25 T cell receptor beta chains presented below share a single source sample, sequenced in a study of technical replicates of blood from several donors. Only in-frame clones appear in the TCRdb table, and some are missing; sequencing was by immunoSEQ multiplex PCR. The data show 85,000 to 100,000 clones, 90% to 97% seen once. The sequencing sample was made of T cells isolated from PBMCs. These receptors all come from a human donor in good health.

The chain employs TRBV6-6 and TRBJ1-4, with D perhaps TRBD1 (6 bases). Germline V gives CDR1 MNHNY, CDR2 SVGAGI (reference sequence). The V gene lost 2 bases and the J gene lost 0 bases, with 7 bases spanning the gap. CDR3 length equals 15 residues. For the CDR3, the DNA is TGTGCCAGCAGTTACGGGACAACAACTAATGAAAAACTGTTTTTT. It is translated as CASSYGTTTNEKLFF.

The genes are TRBV4-1 and TRBJ2-1; D perhaps matches TRBD2 (5 bases). Germline V lookup: CDR1 MGHRA, CDR2 YSYEKL. V was pared by 0 bases and J by 10 bases, with 10 bases between. The CDR3 extends over 13 amino acids. CDR3 nucleotides: TGCGCCAGCAGCCAAGATGAGGGTTTGGAGCAGTTCTTC. Its translation: CASSQDEGLEQFF.

This clone has only one observation. An end of the junction does not agree with germline; a read error may underlie this. The J gene is TRBJ2-1, the V gene TRBV7-9; 12 nucleotides align to TRBD2. The CDR3 extends over 15 amino acids. CDR1 and CDR2 from the germline V gene are SEHNR and FQNEAQ (reference sequence). The CDR3 loop is CASSRTGTSGWEGVF. In DNA form, the CDR3 reads TGTGCCAGCAGCCGAACTGGGACTAGCGGGTGGGAAGGGGTCTTC.

The V and J genes are TRBV29-1 and TRBJ2-5; TRBD2 matches at 9 bases. The J call may be in error: the DNA end matches TRBJ2-7 better. Germline CDR1 reads SQVTM; CDR2 reads ANQGSEA. This CDR3 comprises 13 residues. The CDR3 region is CSPEREATYEQYF. CDR3 DNA sequence: TGCAGCCCTGAGCGGGAGGCCACCTACGAGCAGTACTTC.

The chain has TRBV11-2 and TRBJ1-4; 7 bases are shared with TRBD1. The CDR3 runs to 14 residues. Germline CDR1 and CDR2: SGHAT and FQNNGV. Trimming at V came to 1 base and at J to 14 bases, leaving 10 bases not matched to a gene. The chain's CDR3 is CASSLGNMDRLLFF. In nucleotides, the CDR3 is TGTGCCAGCAGCTTAGGTAATATGGACAGGCTTCTGTTTTTT.

This rearrangement joins TRBV19 to TRBJ2-1; TRBD1 aligns across 12 bases. V trimming: 8 bases; J trimming: 9 bases; junction bases outside the gene matches: 8. The germline CDR1 and CDR2 sequences are LNHDA and SQIVND (reference sequence). The CDR3 length is 14 residues. DNA for the CDR3: TGTGCCAGTGGGCGGGACAGGGGGCAGAGTGAGCAGTTCTTC. This translates into CASGRDRGQSEQFF.

The V call is TRBV20-1, the J call TRBJ2-1, with D perhaps TRBD2 (6 bases). The CDR3 is 11 residues long. CDR1 is DFQATT, CDR2 SNEGSKA, per germline (reference sequence). The ends were cut back, 7 bases at V and 6 bases at J, with 10 bases in the middle. In DNA form, the CDR3 reads TGCAGTGGCAGCGGGCCCAATGAGCAGTTCTTC. Translating it yields CSGSGPNEQFF.

The chain is built from TRBV5-1 and TRBJ2-7, with D perhaps TRBD2 (6 bases). Trimming pared 3 bases from V and 3 bases from J, leaving 13 bases between. The CDR3 loop spans 14 amino acids. The V gene's germline CDR1 is SGHRS and CDR2 YFSETQ. This CDR3 reads CASSSAGLHYEQYF. The CDR3 DNA sequence: TGCGCCAGCAGCTCGGCGGGACTGCACTACGAGCAGTACTTC.

The chain uses TRBV2 and TRBJ2-3; 9 nucleotides match TRBD2. The CDR3 contains 15 residues. V lost 5 bases and J lost 1; bases outside the gene matches: 4. Germline CDR1 and CDR2: SNHLY and FYNNEI. CDR3 sequence: CASSPRTSGTDTQYF. CDR3 in DNA: TGTGCCAGCAGTCCCAGGACTAGCGGCACAGATACGCAGTATTTT.

The J gene is TRBJ2-5, the V gene TRBV2; weak D call: TRBD2 (6 bases). The CDR3 extends over 15 amino acids. Germline values: CDR1 SNHLY, CDR2 FYNNEI. Trimming removed 0 bases at V and 2 bases at J, with 10 bases between. CDR3 sequence reads: CASSEALGLQETQYF. Written as DNA, the CDR3 is TGTGCCAGCAGTGAAGCGCTGGGACTTCAAGAGACCCAGTACTTC.

The J gene is TRBJ2-7, the V gene TRBV6-1; 8 bases match TRBD1. Germline CDR1 reads MNHNS; CDR2 reads SASEGT. The CDR3 consists of 15 residues. J gave up 3 bases and V 1 base, and 5 bases lay outside the gene matches. The CDR3 DNA follows: TGTGCCAGCAGTGAAGTAGGACAGGGTTACTACGAGCAGTACTTC. Translated: CASSEVGQGYYEQYF.

The gene calls are TRBV7-9 and TRBJ2-7, with 8 bases aligning to TRBD1. This CDR3 has 15 amino acids. V gave up 1 base and J gave up 1 base; unmatched junction bases: 3. Germline CDR1 is SEHNR and CDR2 is FQNEAQ (reference sequence). In DNA form, the CDR3 reads TGTGCCAGCAGCTTAGTAGGGACAGGATCCTACGAGCAGTACTTC. This codes for CASSLVGTGSYEQYF.

The rearrangement links TRBV9 to TRBJ1-1, with a possible D match to TRBD1 (5 bases). Germline CDR1 is SGDLS and CDR2 is YYNGEE. The V gene lost 0 bases and the J gene lost 4 bases, with 10 bases spanning the gap. The CDR3 has 14 residues. The CDR3, as DNA: TGTGCCAGCAGCGTAGCCTCAGGGTTCACTGAAGCTTTCTTT. Translated: CASSVASGFTEAFF.

This chain links TRBV6-5 with TRBJ1-3; perhaps TRBD1 as D (5 bases). Germline lookup yields CDR1 MNHEY and CDR2 SVGAGI. The CDR3 contains 13 residues. V shed 7 bases and J shed 4 bases, with 11 bases lying between them. CDR3 region: CASKPGGGNTIYF. In DNA form, the CDR3 reads TGTGCCAGCAAACCCGGGGGAGGAAACACCATATATTTT.

This chain links TRBV7-3 with TRBJ2-7, with 11 bases identical to TRBD2. V dropped 5 bases and J dropped 0; count of bases not matched to a gene: 6. The CDR3 covers 16 residues. The V gene's germline CDR1 is SGHTA and CDR2 FQGTGA. CDR3 protein: CASSLTSGANSYEQYF. CDR3 sequence (DNA): TGTGCCAGCAGCCTGACTAGCGGGGCAAACTCCTACGAGCAGTACTTC.

The chain links TRBV28 to TRBJ2-3; 10 bases match TRBD2. The V and J ends lost 4 bases and 5 bases, in that order; junction bases with no gene match: 12. CDR1 is MDHEN, CDR2 SYDVKM, per germline. The CDR3 spans 17 residues. CDR3 protein: CASSSLTSGIVGDTQYF. The CDR3 DNA is TGTGCCAGCAGTTCCCTTACTAGCGGGATTGTTGGAGATACGCAGTATTTT.

J is TRBJ2-5 and V is TRBV5-1, with TRBD2 matching 7 bases. The CDR3 contains 13 residues. The V segment lost 7 bases and the J segment 5 bases; nucleotides outside the gene matches: 8. Germline lookup yields CDR1 SGHRS and CDR2 YFSETQ. CDR3 sequence (DNA): TGCGCCAGCCGCTATGGGGGAGGGGAGACCCAGTACTTC. Encoded protein: CASRYGGGETQYF.

The V gene is TRBV6-1, the J gene TRBJ1-5, with 7 bases fitting TRBD1. J lost 7 bases, V lost 3 bases, and 15 bases had no gene match. CDR3 length: 17 residues. Germline CDR1 reads MNHNS; CDR2 reads SASEGT. In DNA form, the CDR3 reads TGTGCCAGCAGTGAGCCCGCGGGTACAGGGGATGAACAGCCCCAGCATTTT. As protein: CASSEPAGTGDEQPQHF.

The chain links TRBV6-1 to TRBJ2-3; D is ambiguous. The length of the CDR3 is 15 residues. Trimming took 7 bases from V and 1 from J, leaving 15 bases between them. Germline V gives CDR1 MNHNS, CDR2 SASEGT. Here the CDR3 reads CASNLPRSGTDTQYF. DNA for the CDR3: TGTGCCAGCAACCTCCCTCGGAGTGGCACAGATACGCAGTATTTT.

The chain links TRBV4-1 to TRBJ2-1; TRBD2 is a possible D gene (6 bases). This CDR3 has 21 residues. Per germline, CDR1 MGHRA and CDR2 YSYEKL. Trimming took 4 bases from V and 4 from J, leaving 32 bases between them. The CDR3 DNA sequence: TGCGCCAGCAGCCCATTGGCTCAAGCGGGCGATACTACAAAGATTTACAATGAGCAGTTCTTC. Protein: CASSPLAQAGDTTKIYNEQFF.

The gene calls are TRBV7-9 and TRBJ2-1, with 14 bases fitting TRBD2. V was clipped by 5 bases and J by 9 bases; unmatched bases: 9. This CDR3 contains 16 residues. The germline CDR1 and CDR2 sequences are SEHNR and FQNEAQ (reference sequence). The CDR3 loop reads CASSAPGTSGSGEQFF. The DNA of the CDR3 is TGTGCCAGCAGCGCACCCGGGACTAGCGGGAGTGGTGAGCAGTTCTTC. The full variable domain, with the rest looked up from reference TRBV7-9 and TRBJ2-1, is DTGVSQNPRHKITKRGQNVTFRCDPISEHNRLYWYRQTLGQGPEFLTYFQNEAQLEKSRLLSDRFSAERPKGSFSTLEIQRTEQGDSAMYLCASSAPGTSGSGEQFFGPGTRLTVL.

The rearrangement joins TRBV19 to TRBJ2-7; D is unclear. The germline V and J ends were trimmed by 7 bases and 1 base, with 11 bases remaining between them. The CDR3 extends over 13 amino acids. The V gene's germline CDR1 is LNHDA and CDR2 SQIVND (reference sequence). CDR3: CASTQKPSYEQYF. The CDR3 coding sequence is TGTGCCAGTACCCAAAAGCCTTCCTACGAGCAGTACTTC.

The rearrangement uses TRBV25-1 and TRBJ2-7; TRBD1 matches at 9 bases. With V trimmed by 3 bases and J by 3 bases, 15 bases remained unmatched. The CDR3 length is 18 residues. In germline, CDR1 is MGHDK, CDR2 SYGVNS. The CDR3 protein is CASSEDRGIDSRFYEQYF. The DNA of the CDR3 is TGTGCCAGCAGTGAGGACAGGGGTATTGACTCCCGGTTCTACGAGCAGTACTTC.

The chain employs TRBV30 and TRBJ2-4; the D is unclear. The CDR3 loop spans 13 amino acids. The V end was cut by 6 bases, the J end by 1 base, with 10 bases between. CDR1 GTSNPN and CDR2 SVGIG come from the germline V gene (reference sequence). The DNA for the CDR3 is TGTGCCTGTCAGGTTGGGGCCAAAAACATTCAGTACTTC. Its protein product is CACQVGAKNIQYF.

This chain joins TRBV2 and TRBJ2-7, with 13 bases lining up with TRBD2. The CDR3 is 17 amino acids. V lost 8 bases, J lost 2 bases, and 12 bases stayed unmatched. CDR1 is SNHLY, CDR2 FYNNEI, per germline. The CDR3 here is CASVPGLAGKGTYEQYF. CDR3 DNA sequence: TGTGCCAGCGTCCCGGGACTAGCGGGAAAGGGGACCTACGAGCAGTACTTC. The whole variable domain, remainder taken from reference TRBV2 and TRBJ2-7, is EPEVTQTPSHQVTQMGQEVILRCVPISNHLYFYWYRQILGQKVEFLVSFYNNEISEKSEIFDDQFSVERPDGSNFTLKIRSTKLEDSAMYFCASVPGLAGKGTYEQYFGPGTRLTVT.